The 27 T cell receptor beta chains reported below all come from one sample, sequenced in a study of blood T cell repertoires in COVID-19. The protocol was immunoSEQ multiplex PCR, while the TCRdb copy is restricted to in-frame clones and leaves out a portion. Of tens of thousands of clones in the sample, roughly 80% are singletons; the top ten hold roughly 22%. The sample consisted of peripheral blood. The receptors were sampled from a woman aged 70-85 years with acute or convalescent COVID-19.

The V gene is TRBV7-8, the J gene TRBJ1-1; TRBD1 matches at 7 bases. This CDR3 is built from 14 residues. V dropped 5 bases and J dropped 3; count of bases not matched to a gene: 6. Germline CDR1 SGHVS, CDR2 FQNEAQ. CDR3: CASSLDRIDTEAFF. DNA for the CDR3: TGTGCCAGCAGCCTGGACAGGATTGACACTGAAGCTTTCTTT.

V is TRBV10-2 and J is TRBJ2-7; unclear D gene. V was clipped by 0 bases and J by 2 bases, with 14 bases between them. The CDR3 spans 16 residues. Germline CDR1 and CDR2: WSHSY and SAAADI. In DNA form, the CDR3 reads TGCGCCAGCAGTGAGTCGTTGCTTCGCGGAACCTACGAGCAGTACTTC. Amino acid sequence: CASSESLLRGTYEQYF.

The chain employs TRBV6-4 and TRBJ2-3; D is unresolved. The CDR3 runs 13 residues. In germline, CDR1 is MRHNA, CDR2 SNTAGT. V was clipped by 2 bases and J by 1 base, with 4 bases between them. For the CDR3, the DNA is TGTGCCAGCAGTGACCAGGGCACAGATACGCAGTATTTT. Amino acids: CASSDQGTDTQYF.

The chain links TRBV2 to TRBJ2-5; no definite D call. CDR3 length: 15 residues. V lost 4 bases, J lost 5 bases, and 17 bases lay in between. Per the germline V gene, CDR1 is SNHLY and CDR2 is FYNNEI. The CDR3 DNA reads TGTGCCAGCAGTGTCTCCCGGGTACCCGCCGAGACCCAGTACTTC. Residues: CASSVSRVPAETQYF.

The chain is built from TRBV27 and TRBJ2-6, with D possibly TRBD2 on 6 matching bases. The CDR3 covers 16 residues. Trimming removed 2 bases from V and 2 bases from J, with 10 bases in between. CDR1 and CDR2 from the germline V gene are MNHEY and SMNVEV (reference sequence). CDR3 amino acids: CASSLAGNTGANVLTF. For the CDR3, the DNA is TGTGCCAGCAGTTTAGCGGGAAACACTGGGGCCAACGTCCTGACTTTC.

This chain links TRBV18 with TRBJ1-3; D is unclear. Trimming shortened V by 0 bases and J by 2 bases, and 14 bases separated the two germline ends. Germline V gives CDR1 KGHSH, CDR2 LQKENI. This CDR3 comprises 17 residues. The CDR3 spells CASSPPEAGATGNTIYF. In nucleotides, the CDR3 is TGTGCCAGCTCACCACCGGAGGCAGGAGCTACTGGAAACACCATATATTTT.

This clone showed up just once. This chain links TRBV3-1 (or the pseudogene TRBV3-2) with TRBJ1-2; 9 bases are a match to TRBD1. Germline V gives CDR1 LGHDT, CDR2 YNNKEL (reference sequence). The V and J ends lost 4 bases and 5 bases, in that order; junction bases with no gene match: 8. This CDR3 region has 15 residues. In DNA, the CDR3 is TGTGCCAGCAGCCCGCGGACAGGGGCCCCTTATGGCTACACCTTC. Residues: CASSPRTGAPYGYTF.

V and J are TRBV6-2 or TRBV6-3 and TRBJ1-1; 8 bases fit TRBD1. This CDR3 comprises 14 residues. CDR1 is MNHEY and CDR2 is SVGEGT in the germline V gene. Trimming at V came to 2 bases and at J to 5 bases, leaving 4 bases not matched to a gene. CDR3 sequence: CASSYQGANTEAFF. CDR3 coding DNA: TGTGCCAGCAGTTACCAGGGGGCAAATACTGAAGCTTTCTTT.

The chain employs TRBV5-4 and TRBJ2-5; TRBD1 matches 7 bases. The CDR3 totals 14 residues. The germline CDR1 and CDR2 sequences are SGHNT and YYREEE (reference sequence). The junction had 5 bases not matched to a gene; V was cut back by 4 bases and J by 2 bases. The CDR3 coding sequence is TGTGCCAGCAGCCCGACAGGGCCACAAGAGACCCAGTACTTC. Translating gives CASSPTGPQETQYF.

This chain joins TRBV7-9 and TRBJ2-1; TRBD2 aligns across 8 bases. V dropped 4 bases and J dropped 9; count of bases not matched to a gene: 5. Germline lookup yields CDR1 SEHNR and CDR2 FQNEAQ (reference sequence). This CDR3 region has 13 residues. DNA for the CDR3: TGTGCCAGCAGCTCCGGACTAGCATCTGAGCAGTTCTTC. Protein sequence: CASSSGLASEQFF.

This sequence joins TRBV29-1 and TRBJ1-4; TRBD1 agrees at 10 bases. V lost 8 bases and J lost 8; bases outside the gene matches: 8. This CDR3 contains 13 residues. Per germline, CDR1 SQVTM and CDR2 ANQGSEA. The CDR3 DNA reads as TGCAGCATACGCCGGGACAGGGGCGAAAAACTGTTTTTT. It is translated as CSIRRDRGEKLFF.

The count of this clone is one. CDR3 amino acids: CASSPGTSGENTGELFF. The CDR3 DNA reads TGTGCCAGCAGCCCTGGGACTAGCGGAGAGAACACCGGGGAGCTGTTTTTT. The chain recombines TRBV7-6 with TRBJ2-2; 11 nucleotides line up with TRBD2. With 5 bases clipped from V and 1 base from J, the junction kept 6 bases outside the gene matches. CDR1 and CDR2 (germline): SGHVS, FNYEAQ. The CDR3 is 17 residues long.

V is TRBV6-6 and J is TRBJ2-3, with 12 bases aligning to TRBD2. The CDR3 has 16 amino acids. Trimming took 4 bases from V and 5 from J; bases not matched to a gene: 7. Per germline, CDR1 MNHNY and CDR2 SVGAGI (reference sequence). The CDR3 region has the DNA TGTGCCAGCAGTTCAGGACTAGCGGGATTGGTAGATACGCAGTATTTT. It yields the protein CASSSGLAGLVDTQYF.

This chain links TRBV23-1 with TRBJ1-1; 8 bases are a match to TRBD1. TRBV23-1 is an ORF; its function is uncertain. V was clipped by 4 bases and J by 4 bases; unmatched bases: 2. The CDR3 is made up of 13 amino acids. The CDR3 nucleotides are TGCGCCAGCAGTCTAGGACAGGGCACTGAAGCTTTCTTT. Translated: CASSLGQGTEAFF.

This clone was counted a single time. The chain is built from TRBV2 and TRBJ2-7; 7 positions agree with TRBD1. Trimming removed 7 bases from V and 2 bases from J; junction bases left unmatched: 11. Germline V CDR1 and CDR2: SNHLY, FYNNEI. The CDR3 is made up of 15 amino acids. The CDR3 bases are TGTGCCAGCATCGAACCGGGACAGAGAGCCTACGAGCAGTACTTC. This translates into CASIEPGQRAYEQYF. The entire variable domain, with the rest obtained from reference TRBV2 and TRBJ2-7, is as follows: EPEVTQTPSHQVTQMGQEVILRCVPISNHLYFYWYRQILGQKVEFLVSFYNNEISEKSEIFDDQFSVERPDGSNFTLKIRSTKLEDSAMYFCASIEPGQRAYEQYFGPGTRLTVT.

The table lists this clone with a few counts. This sequence joins TRBV5-1 and TRBJ2-5; 8 bases fit TRBD1. The CDR3 covers 14 residues. CDR1 is SGHRS, CDR2 YFSETQ, per germline. Germline trimming cut 2 bases from V and 2 bases from J; bases unmatched to any gene: 2. Here the CDR3 reads CASSFQGAQETQYF. As DNA, the CDR3 is TGCGCCAGCAGCTTCCAGGGGGCTCAAGAGACCCAGTACTTC.

The chain uses TRBV7-9 and TRBJ1-5; 9 bases agree with TRBD1. CDR1 is SEHNR and CDR2 is FQNEAQ in the germline V gene (reference sequence). This CDR3 contains 16 residues. V shed 4 bases, J shed 7 bases, and the junction held 11 bases outside the gene matches. The CDR3 spells CASSSTDRGWEQPQHF. The DNA for the CDR3 is TGTGCCAGCAGCTCCACGGACAGGGGATGGGAACAGCCCCAGCATTTT.

The rearrangement links TRBV15 to TRBJ2-3; D not resolved. In germline, CDR1 is LNHNV, CDR2 YYDKDF (reference sequence). Trimming removed 2 bases from V and 2 bases from J, with 5 bases in between. The CDR3 loop spans 13 amino acids. The CDR3: CATSRYTTDTQYF. CDR3 nucleotides: TGTGCCACCAGCAGATACACCACAGATACGCAGTATTTT.

V is TRBV28 and J is TRBJ2-1; TRBD2 matches at 13 bases. Germline lookup yields CDR1 MDHEN and CDR2 SYDVKM. The CDR3 covers 14 residues. V was pared by 10 bases and J by 7 bases, with 7 bases of the junction left unmatched. In DNA form, the CDR3 reads TGTGCCACCTCGGGGACTAGCGGGATAAATGAGCAGTTCTTC. This gives the protein CATSGTSGINEQFF. Full variable domain (outside the CDR3, taken from reference TRBV28 and TRBJ2-1): DVKVTQSSRYLVKRTGEKVFLECVQDMDHENMFWYRQDPGLGLRLIYFSYDVKMKEKGDIPEGYSVSREKKERFSLILESASTNQTSMYLCATSGTSGINEQFFGPGTRLTVL.

The V call is TRBV10-3, the J call TRBJ1-5; 7 bases align to TRBD1. Germline V gene sequence: CDR1 ENHRY, CDR2 SYGVKD. Unmatched junction bases numbered 3, after V lost 6 bases and J lost 4 bases. The CDR3 contains 13 residues. CDR3 nucleotide sequence: TGTGCCATCAGGGGGACAGCTAATCAGCCCCAGCATTTT. Residues: CAIRGTANQPQHF.

The CDR3 protein is CASSRQWNTEAFF. The CDR3 bases are TGTGCCAGCAGCCGACAATGGAACACTGAAGCTTTCTTT. This rearrangement joins TRBV28 to TRBJ1-1; D ambiguous. The CDR3 sequence is 13 residues long. In germline, CDR1 is MDHEN, CDR2 SYDVKM. V shed 6 bases and J shed 1 base, with 9 bases lying between them. The full variable domain, in which reference TRBV28 and TRBJ1-1 provide the parts outside the CDR3, is DVKVTQSSRYLVKRTGEKVFLECVQDMDHENMFWYRQDPGLGLRLIYFSYDVKMKEKGDIPEGYSVSREKKERFSLILESASTNQTSMYLCASSRQWNTEAFFGQGTRLTVV.

This chain uses TRBV7-3 with TRBJ2-1, with 8 bases matching TRBD2. In germline, CDR1 is SGHTA, CDR2 FQGTGA. The CDR3 length is 16 residues. V shed 5 bases, J shed 4 bases, and the junction held 10 bases outside the gene matches. CDR3 residues: CASSPLPGGAYNEQFF. CDR3 DNA sequence: TGTGCCAGCAGCCCTCTCCCCGGGGGGGCTTACAATGAGCAGTTCTTC.

The rearrangement uses TRBV4-2 and TRBJ2-7; 15 nucleotides agree with TRBD2. V shed 2 bases, J shed 5 bases, and the junction held 10 bases outside the gene matches. In germline, CDR1 is LGHNA, CDR2 YNFKEQ. This CDR3 contains 18 residues. The CDR3 sequence is CASSQSSGTSGRTNEQYF. CDR3 in DNA: TGTGCCAGCAGCCAAAGCTCCGGGACTAGCGGGAGGACGAACGAGCAGTACTTC.

V is TRBV30 and J is TRBJ1-1; D is undetermined. Germline V lookup: CDR1 GTSNPN, CDR2 SVGIG (reference sequence). The germline V and J ends were trimmed by 1 base and 0 bases, with 15 bases remaining between them. The CDR3 has 16 residues. The CDR3 DNA sequence: TGTGCCTGGAGTGGATCGAGAGGTCTCATGAACACTGAAGCTTTCTTT. This translates into CAWSGSRGLMNTEAFF. The complete variable domain, with remaining parts taken from reference TRBV30 and TRBJ1-1, reads SQTIHQWPATLVQPVGSPLSLECTVEGTSNPNLYWYRQAAGRGLQLLFYSVGIGQISSEVPQNLSASRPQDRQFILSSKKLLLSDSGFYLCAWSGSRGLMNTEAFFGQGTRLTVV.

The rearrangement uses TRBV5-1 and TRBJ2-2, with TRBD2 identical over 7 bases. The CDR3 is 17 amino acids. The germline CDR1 and CDR2 sequences are SGHRS and YFSETQ. Trimming took 4 bases from V and 1 from J; bases not matched to a gene: 10. The CDR3, as DNA: TGCGCCAGCAGCCCGGGGCGGGGGACCCAGAACACCGGGGAGCTGTTTTTT. Its translation is CASSPGRGTQNTGELFF.

The table lists this clone with a count of one. This sequence joins TRBV7-8 and TRBJ2-5; TRBD2 might be the D (5 bases). The CDR3 covers 14 residues. V shed 1 base and J shed 1 base, with 7 bases lying between them. Per the germline V gene, CDR1 is SGHVS and CDR2 is FQNEAQ. The CDR3 loop is CASSLGAGQETQYF. CDR3 nucleotide sequence: TGTGCCAGCAGCTTAGGTGCGGGCCAAGAGACCCAGTACTTC.

In nucleotides, the CDR3 is TGTGCCAGCAGGTGGATCGGGACTAGCGGCTACGAGCAGTACTTC. The encoded protein is CASRWIGTSGYEQYF. The rearrangement joins TRBV28 to TRBJ2-7; TRBD2 aligns across 11 bases. Trimming cost V 6 bases and J 3 bases; bases outside gene matches: 7. This CDR3 comprises 15 residues. Germline V gives CDR1 MDHEN, CDR2 SYDVKM.